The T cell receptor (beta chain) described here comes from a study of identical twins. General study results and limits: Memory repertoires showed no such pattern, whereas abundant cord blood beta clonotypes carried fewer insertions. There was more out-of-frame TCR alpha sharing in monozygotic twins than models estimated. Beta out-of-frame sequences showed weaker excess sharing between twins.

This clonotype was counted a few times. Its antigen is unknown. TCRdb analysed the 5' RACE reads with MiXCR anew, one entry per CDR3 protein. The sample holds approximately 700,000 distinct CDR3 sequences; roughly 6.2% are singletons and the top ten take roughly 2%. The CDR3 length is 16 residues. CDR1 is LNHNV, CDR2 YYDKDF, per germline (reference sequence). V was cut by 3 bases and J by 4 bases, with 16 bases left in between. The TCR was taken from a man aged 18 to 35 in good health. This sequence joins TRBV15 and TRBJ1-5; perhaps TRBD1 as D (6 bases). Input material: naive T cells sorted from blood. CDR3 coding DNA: TGTGCCACCAGCAGCGGGAGGGGGGGAAGTAATCAGCCCCAGCATTTT. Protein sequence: CATSSGRGGSNQPQHF.